Included here is one TCR beta chain sequence, with context. Its antigen is unidentified. With a J-beta primer mix and a sample-barcoded 5' primer, a second PCR ran about 7 to 12 cycles. Samples each returned at least 3 million CDR3-containing paired-end reads. TCRdb re-called the 5' RACE reads with MiXCR, one entry per CDR3 protein. The sample holds 1.5 million to 2 million distinct CDR3 sequences, roughly a third seen once. The CDR3 totals 13 residues. The germline V gene has CDR1 MGHRA and CDR2 YSYEKL. The data derive from a study of blood T cells in healthy people across ages. Study outcomes and limitations: In long-lived donors, naive CD4+ cell counts and diversity exceeded those of aged donors.

Sequencing was carried out using blood. The chain is built from TRBV4-1 and TRBJ2-7; TRBD1 aligns across 7 bases. The end of the DNA aligns better with TRBJ2-5, so the J call may be wrong. This TCR derives from a woman in her 30s in good health. CDR3 nucleotide sequence: TGCGCCAGCAGCCACAGGGGGAAAGGGACCCAGTACTTC. Translating it yields CASSHRGKGTQYF.